One and the same sample provided the 26 T cell receptor beta chains below, sequenced in a study of cytomegalovirus exposure and HLA in healthy donors. PCR was performed using 60 Vbeta and 13 Jbeta primers. Method: immunoSEQ multiplex PCR; TCRdb's copy keeps in-frame clones and lacks some. The table records 150,000 to 200,000 clones, roughly 80% of them present only once. Specimen: PBMCs. These TCRs come from a man in his late teens or twenties in good health and CMV-seropositive.

The CDR3 sequence: CARVAQISYEQYF. The CDR3 region has the DNA TGTGCCAGAGTGGCTCAGATATCCTACGAGCAGTACTTC. The chain has TRBV7-4 and TRBJ2-7; no clear D gene. This CDR3 has 13 residues. CDR1 and CDR2 (germline): SGHVT, SQSDAQ. V dropped 9 bases and J dropped 1 base, with 13 bases sitting between them.

This clone has more than one count but fewer than ten. V gene TRBV2 combines with J gene TRBJ2-7; 10 bases fit TRBD1. The CDR3 totals 12 residues. From germline, CDR1 is SNHLY and CDR2 FYNNEI. Losses at the gene ends were 6 bases for V and 7 bases for J; bases not matched to a gene: 3. The CDR3 coding sequence is TGTGCCAGCAGCGGACAGGGGGGAGAGCAGTACTTC. It yields the protein CASSGQGGEQYF.

The rearrangement links TRBV28 to TRBJ2-3; 11 nucleotides line up with TRBD2. From germline, CDR1 is MDHEN and CDR2 SYDVKM. There are 18 residues in the CDR3. V lost 2 bases, J lost 2 bases, and 9 bases stayed unmatched. The CDR3 loop is CASSLPTSGSKITDTQYF. In DNA form, the CDR3 reads TGTGCCAGCAGTTTACCCACTAGCGGGAGCAAGATCACAGATACGCAGTATTTT.

The V gene is TRBV7-8, the J gene TRBJ2-1, with 10 bases identical to TRBD2. The germline V gene encodes CDR1 SGHVS and CDR2 FQNEAQ. The CDR3 runs to 15 residues. With V trimmed by 5 bases and J by 4 bases, 5 bases remained unmatched. DNA for the CDR3: TGTGCCAGCAGCCCCCGGACTAGCGGTTACAATGAGCAGTTCTTC. It codes for CASSPRTSGYNEQFF. Using reference TRBV7-8 and TRBJ2-1 for the parts outside the CDR3, the full variable domain is GAGVSQSPRYKVAKRGQDVALRCDPISGHVSLFWYQQALGQGPEFLTYFQNEAQLDKSGLPSDRFFAERPEGSVSTLKIQRTQQEDSAVYLCASSPRTSGYNEQFFGPGTRLTVL.

The chain combines TRBV13 with TRBJ2-1; a possible D gene is TRBD2 (5 bases). Trimming stripped 5 bases from V and 10 bases from J, with 18 bases between. The CDR3 has 14 amino acids. CDR1 and CDR2 from the germline V gene are PRHDT and FYEKMQ (reference sequence). CDR3 loop: CASSPLPRAEEQFF. DNA of the CDR3: TGTGCCAGCAGCCCCCTCCCAAGAGCGGAAGAGCAGTTCTTC. Full variable domain (rest looked up from reference TRBV13 and TRBJ2-1): AAGVIQSPRHLIKEKRETATLKCYPIPRHDTVYWYQQGPGQDPQFLISFYEKMQSDKGSIPDRFSAQQFSDYHSELNMSSLELGDSALYFCASSPLPRAEEQFFGPGTRLTVL.

The chain combines TRBV2 with TRBJ2-5, with TRBD2 matching over 9 bases. Germline V CDR1 and CDR2: SNHLY, FYNNEI. The CDR3 has 16 residues. V lost 7 bases to trimming and J lost 0 bases; unmatched junction nucleotides: 9. The CDR3 loop reads CASTPSSGAYQETQYF. The CDR3 coding sequence is TGTGCCAGCACGCCCTCTAGCGGGGCCTACCAAGAGACCCAGTACTTC. Drawing the rest from reference TRBV2 and TRBJ2-5, the complete variable domain is EPEVTQTPSHQVTQMGQEVILRCVPISNHLYFYWYRQILGQKVEFLVSFYNNEISEKSEIFDDQFSVERPDGSNFTLKIRSTKLEDSAMYFCASTPSSGAYQETQYFGPGTRLLVL.

This clone appeared a few times. Within the sample, other DNA sequences also encode this same CDR3. The CDR3 spells CASSVEGLAGGSNEQFF. The CDR3, as DNA: TGTGCCAGCAGCGTAGAGGGACTAGCGGGAGGAAGCAATGAGCAGTTCTTC. The V and J genes are TRBV9 and TRBJ2-1; TRBD2 agrees at 15 bases. This CDR3 region has 17 residues. Trimming took 0 bases from V and 6 from J; bases not matched to a gene: 4. Germline V gives CDR1 SGDLS, CDR2 YYNGEE.

The table lists this clone with a few counts. The chain uses TRBV29-1 and TRBJ2-3, with a weak D call TRBD2 (6 bases). The germline V and J ends were trimmed by 6 bases and 3 bases, with 16 bases remaining between them. The CDR3 loop spans 14 amino acids. In germline, CDR1 is SQVTM, CDR2 ANQGSEA. CDR3 nucleotides: TGCAGCGTCCGGCCGGGAGCCCGAACAGATACGCAGTATTTT. It encodes CSVRPGARTDTQYF.

The chain joins TRBV29-1 to TRBJ2-5, with TRBD2 matching 12 bases. Per the germline V gene, CDR1 is SQVTM and CDR2 is ANQGSEA. Losses at the gene ends were 0 bases for V and 5 bases for J; bases not matched to a gene: 10. The CDR3 consists of 17 residues. The CDR3 here is CSVEDHFLAGGLETQYF. Written as DNA, the CDR3 is TGCAGCGTTGAAGATCATTTTCTAGCGGGAGGGTTGGAGACCCAGTACTTC.

The V and J genes are TRBV27 and TRBJ2-1, with 8 bases that match TRBD2. Trimming at V came to 4 bases and at J to 5 bases, leaving 19 bases not matched to a gene. CDR1 is MNHEY and CDR2 is SMNVEV in the germline V gene (reference sequence). The CDR3 runs 19 residues. For the CDR3, the DNA is TGTGCCAGCAGTTACACTTTAGCGGGACTAGACTACGAAGACAATGAGCAGTTCTTC. Its translation: CASSYTLAGLDYEDNEQFF.

J is TRBJ2-1 and V is TRBV9; D might be TRBD2 (5 bases). V lost 1 base and J lost 4, with 18 bases in between. This CDR3 contains 17 residues. Germline V gene lookup returns CDR1 SGDLS and CDR2 YYNGEE. The CDR3 here is CASSVNPPRESYNEQFF. CDR3 coding DNA: TGTGCCAGCAGCGTAAACCCCCCGAGGGAGTCTTACAATGAGCAGTTCTTC.

The chain links TRBV6-1 to TRBJ1-5; D gene uncertain. V dropped 5 bases and J dropped 10 bases, with 9 bases sitting between them. The CDR3 totals 11 residues. Germline V gives CDR1 MNHNS, CDR2 SASEGT. The CDR3: CASSSIEPQHF. The CDR3 DNA is TGTGCCAGCAGTTCTATCGAACCCCAGCATTTT.

This chain joins TRBV7-9 and TRBJ2-3; 7 bases match TRBD1. Germline values: CDR1 SEHNR, CDR2 FQNEAQ (reference sequence). Trimming cost V 7 bases and J 0 bases; bases outside gene matches: 10. This CDR3 contains 16 residues. The CDR3 DNA is TGTGCCAGCATCCCCTGGGGACAGACTAGCACAGATACGCAGTATTTT. Amino acids: CASIPWGQTSTDTQYF.

The chain recombines TRBV2 with TRBJ2-7, with TRBD2 matching over 10 bases. The CDR3 spans 13 residues. The germline CDR1 and CDR2 sequences are SNHLY and FYNNEI. After removal of 9 bases from V and 6 bases from J, the junction contained 8 bases not matched to a gene. CDR3 protein: CASIGLAGAEQYF. The CDR3 DNA follows: TGTGCCAGTATTGGGCTAGCGGGAGCCGAGCAGTACTTC.

The chain employs TRBV7-5 and TRBJ1-5; the listed D gene, TRBD1, was not tested against the DNA. TRBV7-5 is assigned pseudogene status. This CDR3 spans 12 amino acids. CDR3 loop: CARSLIPPQQHF. DNA for the CDR3: TGTGCCAGAAGCTTAATTCCACCTCAGCAGCATTTT.

This chain uses TRBV15 with TRBJ2-3, with D tentatively TRBD2 (6 bases). Trimming pared 5 bases from V and 4 bases from J, leaving 10 bases between. The CDR3 runs to 13 residues. CDR1 is LNHNV, CDR2 YYDKDF, per germline (reference sequence). The CDR3 sequence is CATSARRADTQYF. CDR3 nucleotides: TGTGCCACCAGCGCGAGGAGGGCAGATACGCAGTATTTT. Based on the CDR3 plus reference TRBV15 and TRBJ2-3, the full variable domain is DAMVIQNPRYQVTQFGKPVTLSCSQTLNHNVMYWYQQKSSQAPKLLFHYYDKDFNNEADTPDNFQSRRPNTSFCFLDIRSPGLGDTAMYLCATSARRADTQYFGPGTRLTVL.

The chain combines TRBV28 with TRBJ2-5; the match to TRBD1 covers 9 bases. Germline V gene sequence: CDR1 MDHEN, CDR2 SYDVKM. The CDR3 has 15 residues. The J segment lost 3 bases and the V segment lost 6 bases, leaving 8 bases of the junction unmatched. CDR3 coding DNA: TGTGCCAGCAGAGATCCGGGACAGGGCGAAGAGACCCAGTACTTC. Translated: CASRDPGQGEETQYF.

J is TRBJ2-1 and V is TRBV12-5; D unresolved. The CDR3 contains 12 residues. The V end was cut by 2 bases, the J end by 7 bases, with 6 bases between. Germline CDR1 LGHNT, CDR2 FRNRAP. This CDR3 is CASGLRGNEQFF. CDR3 nucleotides: TGTGCTAGTGGTTTGAGAGGAAATGAGCAGTTCTTC.

The CDR3: CTSSQVGLAGAISYEQYF. CDR3 nucleotides: TGCACCAGCAGCCAAGTTGGCCTAGCGGGAGCAATCTCCTACGAGCAGTACTTC. V gene TRBV1 combines with J gene TRBJ2-7; TRBD2 reflects the table's D call only, with no check against the DNA. TRBV1 is described as a pseudogene. The CDR3 is 18 residues long.

The chain joins TRBV15 to TRBJ2-7, with 11 bases aligning to TRBD2. CDR1 and CDR2 (germline): LNHNV, YYDKDF (reference sequence). The CDR3 extends over 15 amino acids. V was clipped by 5 bases and J by 2 bases; unmatched bases: 5. CDR3 coding DNA: TGTGCCACCAGCCTGGGACTAGCGGAAACCTACGAGCAGTACTTC. Translating gives CATSLGLAETYEQYF.

The chain employs TRBV30 and TRBJ2-1, with 11 nucleotides matching TRBD1. From germline, CDR1 is GTSNPN and CDR2 SVGIG (reference sequence). The CDR3 loop spans 14 amino acids. V was clipped by 2 bases and J by 10 bases; unmatched bases: 7. Here the CDR3 DNA reads TGTGCCTGGAGTCAAGGACAGGGGGCGGCCGAGCAGTTCTTC. Residues: CAWSQGQGAAEQFF.

V usage is TRBV5-1 and J usage is TRBJ2-5; 10 nucleotides agree with TRBD1. The CDR3 loop spans 14 amino acids. V lost 4 bases, J lost 2 bases, and 2 bases stayed unmatched. The V gene's germline CDR1 is SGHRS and CDR2 YFSETQ. CDR3 in amino acids: CASSPGQGQETQYF. The DNA for the CDR3 is TGCGCCAGCAGCCCGGGACAGGGGCAAGAGACCCAGTACTTC.

The rearrangement uses TRBV7-9 and TRBJ1-1; D possibly corresponds to TRBD1 (6 bases). CDR1 is SEHNR, CDR2 FQNEAQ, per germline (reference sequence). This CDR3 comprises 13 residues. The V end was cut by 4 bases, the J end by 0 bases, with 6 bases between. CDR3 protein: CASSWGLNTEAFF. The DNA for the CDR3 is TGTGCCAGCAGCTGGGGGCTGAACACTGAAGCTTTCTTT.

The chain recombines TRBV5-1 with TRBJ2-2; 9 positions agree with TRBD1. The length of the CDR3 is 15 residues. V shed 2 bases and J 4 bases; nucleotides not matched to a gene: 3. From germline, CDR1 is SGHRS and CDR2 YFSETQ. CDR3 sequence (DNA): TGCGCCAGCAGCTTTGGGACAGGGCTCACCGGGGAGCTGTTTTTT. It translates to CASSFGTGLTGELFF.

This clone was counted between two and nine times. CDR3 sequence: CASRAGTGTEAFF. DNA of the CDR3: TGTGCCAGCAGGGCCGGGACAGGGACTGAAGCTTTCTTT. The chain combines TRBV2 with TRBJ1-1; the match to TRBD1 covers 9 bases. This CDR3 has 13 residues. Trimming at V came to 6 bases and at J to 5 bases, leaving 4 bases not matched to a gene. The germline gives CDR1 SNHLY, CDR2 FYNNEI. Combining the CDR3 with reference TRBV2 and TRBJ1-1 gives the whole variable domain EPEVTQTPSHQVTQMGQEVILRCVPISNHLYFYWYRQILGQKVEFLVSFYNNEISEKSEIFDDQFSVERPDGSNFTLKIRSTKLEDSAMYFCASRAGTGTEAFFGQGTRLTVV.

The genes are TRBV5-1 and TRBJ2-7; D is ambiguous. This CDR3 contains 14 residues. From germline, CDR1 is SGHRS and CDR2 YFSETQ. V lost 0 bases, J lost 0 bases, and 7 bases lay in between. The CDR3 is CASSLEQSSYEQYF. The CDR3 bases are TGCGCCAGCAGCTTGGAACAGAGCTCCTACGAGCAGTACTTC.